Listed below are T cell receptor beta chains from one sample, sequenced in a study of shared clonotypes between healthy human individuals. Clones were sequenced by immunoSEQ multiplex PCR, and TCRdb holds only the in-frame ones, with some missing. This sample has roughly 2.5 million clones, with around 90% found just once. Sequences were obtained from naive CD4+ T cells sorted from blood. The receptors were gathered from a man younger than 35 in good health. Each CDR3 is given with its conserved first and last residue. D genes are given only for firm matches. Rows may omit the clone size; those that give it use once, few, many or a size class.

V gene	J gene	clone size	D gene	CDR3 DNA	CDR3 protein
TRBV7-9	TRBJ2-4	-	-	TGTGCCAGCAGCCGGGGGACAGTTGAACTAGCCAAAAACATTCAGTACTTC	CASSRGTVELAKNIQYF
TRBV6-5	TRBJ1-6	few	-	TGTGCCAGCACCATGCGGGGGAGAGGTACACCCCTCCACTTT	CASTMRGRGTPLHF
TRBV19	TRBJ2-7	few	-	TGTGCCAGTAGCGAGGACCCTCGGGACGAGCAGTACTTC	CASSEDPRDEQYF
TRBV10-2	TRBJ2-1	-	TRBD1	TGCGCCAGCAGGACCCCCGGGACAGGGGTCTACAATGAGCAGTTCTTC	CASRTPGTGVYNEQFF
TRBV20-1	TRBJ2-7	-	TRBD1	TGCAGTGCTGCAGGGGGCGTCGAGCAGTACTTC	CSAAGGVEQYF
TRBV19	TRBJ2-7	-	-	TGTGCCAGTAGTCCAACTAGTTCTGAGCAGTACTTC	CASSPTSSEQYF
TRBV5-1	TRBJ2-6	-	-	TGCGCCAGCAGCTTGGGAGAGAGCTCTGGGGCCAACGTCCTGACTTTC	CASSLGESSGANVLTF
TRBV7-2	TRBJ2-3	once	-	TGTGCCAGCAGCCTTTCCATAGGGGGGTGGGATACGCAGTATTTT	CASSLSIGGWDTQYF
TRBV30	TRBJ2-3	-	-	TGTGCCTGGAGACAGGGCCCAGATACGCAGTATTTT	CAWRQGPDTQYF
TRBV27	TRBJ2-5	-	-	TGTGCCAGCAGTTTATCGGGCTCAGGAGGAGAGACCCAGTACTTC	CASSLSGSGGETQYF
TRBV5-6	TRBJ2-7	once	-	TGTGCCAGCAGCTTGCGTTCCGCGGAGCAGTACTTC	CASSLRSAEQYF
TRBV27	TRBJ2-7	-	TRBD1	TGTGCCAGCAGTCAAACAGGGGCTCCCTATGAGCAGTACTTC	CASSQTGAPYEQYF
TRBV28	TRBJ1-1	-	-	TGTGCCAGCCTCATGGGGTTTGAAGCTTTCTTT	CASLMGFEAFF
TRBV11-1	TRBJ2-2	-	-	TGTGCCAGCAGGGGTAACCCCGGGGAGCTGTTTTTT	CASRGNPGELFF
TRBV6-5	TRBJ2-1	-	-	TGTGCCAGCAGGGCGCGTGATGAGCAGTTCTTC	CASRARDEQFF
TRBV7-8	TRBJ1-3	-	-	TGTGCCAGCAGCTTAGGGCAGACGACCATATATTTT	CASSLGQTTIYF
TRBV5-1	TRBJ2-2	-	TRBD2	TGCGCCAGCAGCTTGGGGACTAGCGGGAGTAGGAACACCGGGGAGCTGTTTTTT	CASSLGTSGSRNTGELFF
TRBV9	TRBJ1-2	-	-	TGTGCCAGCTCCCCTCTGACGGGGAATAACTATGGCTACACCTTC	CASSPLTGNNYGYTF
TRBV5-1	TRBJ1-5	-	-	TGCGCCAGCAGCTTGGATGGGACGGCTAATCAGCCCCAGCATTTT	CASSLDGTANQPQHF
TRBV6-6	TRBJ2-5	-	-	TGTGCCAGCAGCCCTGGAGAGACCCAGTACTTC	CASSPGETQYF
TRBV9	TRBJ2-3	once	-	TGTGCCAGCAGCCTGAACACAGATACGCAGTATTTT	CASSLNTDTQYF
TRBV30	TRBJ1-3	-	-	TGTGCCTGGAGTGCAGGCAATACCCCCTCTGGAAACACCATATATTTT	CAWSAGNTPSGNTIYF
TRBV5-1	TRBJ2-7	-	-	TGCGCCAGCAGCTTAACGGGAGAGGGCGAGCAGTACTTC	CASSLTGEGEQYF
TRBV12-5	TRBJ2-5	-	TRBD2	TGTGCTAGTGGTTTGGTACCCAAGGGGGGTAGCGGGAGGGCTTTAGAGACCCAGTACTTC	CASGLVPKGGSGRALETQYF
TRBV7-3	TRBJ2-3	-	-	TGTGCCAGCAGCGACCAGGGGTTGGATACGCAGTATTTT	CASSDQGLDTQYF
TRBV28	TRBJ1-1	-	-	TGTGCCAGCAGTCAAAACGACAGGTTAAACACTGAAGCTTTCTTT	CASSQNDRLNTEAFF
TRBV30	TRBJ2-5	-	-	TGTGCCTGGAGTGCTGAAGAGACCCAGTACTTC	CAWSAEETQYF
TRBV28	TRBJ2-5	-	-	TGTGCCAGCAGTTTAACGGGGGGCAGAGAGACCCAGTACTTC	CASSLTGGRETQYF
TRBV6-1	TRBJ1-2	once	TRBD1	TGTGCCAGCAGTTCGGCCGGGACAGGGGTCGGCTACACCTTC	CASSSAGTGVGYTF
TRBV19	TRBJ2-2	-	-	TGTGCCAGTAGTATCAGGGTGGGAGGAACCGGGGAGCTGTTTTTT	CASSIRVGGTGELFF
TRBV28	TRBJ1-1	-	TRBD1	TGTGCCAGCAGTTTAGGGACAGGGAGGGACACTGAAGCTTTCTTT	CASSLGTGRDTEAFF
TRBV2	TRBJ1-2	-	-	TGTGCCAGCAGTCTGAAGGGGGTGGCTATGGACTACACCTTC	CASSLKGVAMDYTF
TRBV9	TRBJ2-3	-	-	TGTGCCAGCAGCCCAGGGTTGGCTTCTCGTTCTGCCACAGATACGCAGTATTTT	CASSPGLASRSATDTQYF
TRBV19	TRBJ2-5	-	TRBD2	TGTGCCAGTAGTATTAGGTCTAGCGGGGGCCGAGAGACCCAGTACTTC	CASSIRSSGGRETQYF
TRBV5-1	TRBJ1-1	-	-	TGCGCCAGCAGCCTGTCTGGTAGCGGTACGACTGAAGCTTTCTTT	CASSLSGSGTTEAFF